The clone carrying this TCR beta chain was counted only a few times. These data are taken from a study of T-cell reconstitution after alpha-beta-depleted transplantation in children. Unique molecular identifiers were used to barcode this TCRbeta library. TCRdb fed the PCR reads into MiXCR, producing one record per CDR3 protein. Among hundreds of thousands of distinct CDR3 sequences listed, about 16% were seen once. This receptor was obtained from a human donor who donated a stem cell graft to a child with acute lymphoblastic leukemia. Source: PBMCs from the stem cell graft donor, taken from the stem cell graft.

The CDR3 DNA follows: TGTGCCAGCAGCTCCCCAGACAGGGGCGTCGACGAGCAGTACTTC. Amino acid sequence: CASSSPDRGVDEQYF. The V gene is TRBV7-9, the J gene TRBJ2-7; 8 nucleotides align to TRBD1. In germline, CDR1 is SEHNR, CDR2 FQNEAQ (reference sequence). V dropped 4 bases and J dropped 5; count of bases not matched to a gene: 10. The CDR3 loop spans 15 amino acids.